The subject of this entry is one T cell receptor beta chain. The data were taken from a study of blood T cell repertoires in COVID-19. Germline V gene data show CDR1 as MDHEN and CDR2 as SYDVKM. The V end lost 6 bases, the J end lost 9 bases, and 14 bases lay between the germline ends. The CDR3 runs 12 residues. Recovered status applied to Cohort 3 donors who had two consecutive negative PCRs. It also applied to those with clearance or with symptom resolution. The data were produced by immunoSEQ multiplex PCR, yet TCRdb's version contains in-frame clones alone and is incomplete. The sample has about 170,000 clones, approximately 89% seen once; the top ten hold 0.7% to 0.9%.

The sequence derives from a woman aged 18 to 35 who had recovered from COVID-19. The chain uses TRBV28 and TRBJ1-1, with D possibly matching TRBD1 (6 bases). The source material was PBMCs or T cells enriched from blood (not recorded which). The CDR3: CASSLGQKKAFF. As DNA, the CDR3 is TGTGCCAGCAGCCTCGGACAGAAAAAAGCTTTCTTT.